This T cell receptor (beta chain) was sequenced during a study of early T cells in non-severe SARS-CoV-2 infection. Regarding the study as a whole: Private and CD4 specificities were missed by VDJdb matching, skewed to anti-spike CD8.

This clonotype was counted ten times or more. Its antigen is unknown. The CDR3 extends over 15 amino acids. In germline, CDR1 is SGHNT, CDR2 YYREEE (reference sequence). Trimming took 4 bases from V and 6 from J; bases not matched to a gene: 13. TCRdb analysed the 5' RACE reads with MiXCR anew, one entry per CDR3 protein. Of about 56,000 distinct CDR3 sequences listed, roughly 10% are singletons. The chain recombines TRBV5-4 with TRBJ2-7; TRBD2 aligns across 7 bases. This clonotype was sampled from an adult who was a healthcare worker with PCR-confirmed SARS-CoV-2 infection or an uninfected control (not recorded which). Sequencing input: whole blood. CDR3 in amino acids: CASSPGGFSAGEQYF. CDR3 sequence (DNA): TGTGCCAGCAGCCCGGGGGGTTTTTCCGCGGGCGAGCAGTACTTC.